This T cell receptor beta chain is drawn from a study of blood T cell repertoires in COVID-19. Across the whole study: The cDNA or gDNA used as material had been derived from T cells, B-cell-depleted T cells, or PBMCs.

Original methodology: Estimated nucleated cell counts came from reference gene primer amplification. Assay used: immunoSEQ multiplex PCR; TCRdb lists only in-frame clones, some missing. D and trimming come from the DNA, and the V and J calls and clone size come from that table. Among about 350,000 clones, roughly nine tenths were seen once, and the ten largest hold about 3%. In assigning cohorts, the study relied on participant-reported clinical history. The germline gives CDR1 ENHRY, CDR2 SYGVKD. J gave up 2 bases and V 2 bases, and 14 bases lay outside the gene matches. This CDR3 region has 19 residues.

Specimen: PBMCs or T cells enriched from blood (not recorded which). This receptor was obtained from a woman aged 25 to 45 who had recovered from COVID-19. The chain carries TRBV10-3 and TRBJ2-7, with TRBD2 matching 11 bases. The CDR3 sequence: CAISELLTGGLAVPYEQYF. DNA of the CDR3: TGTGCCATCAGTGAGCTACTCACGGGGGGACTAGCGGTCCCCTACGAGCAGTACTTC.